This is a list of T cell receptor beta chains from one sample in a study of T cells in Graves' hyperthyroidism and ophthalmopathy. TCRdb reprocessed the multiplex PCR reads via MiXCR and lists one record per CDR3 protein. The sample has about 640,000 distinct CDR3 sequences, 20% seen once. Sequencing was done on a sample of blood. Receptors originate from a man aged 25 to 40 with Graves' ophthalmopathy. Both conserved end residues are part of each CDR3. A D gene is named only where the DNA matches it firmly. Expanded clones are given a class, and other clones once, few, many or no size at all.

d_call	v_call	cdr3_length	clone_size	j_call	cdr3_aa	cdr3_nt
.	TRBV24-1	17	.	TRBJ2-2	CATSAGTGYRNTGELFF	TGTGCCACCAGTGCCGGAACAGGGTACCGAAACACCGGGGAGCTGTTTTTT
TRBD2	TRBV4-1	16	.	TRBJ2-1	CASSQVMASGSNEQFF	TGCGCCAGCAGCCAAGTCATGGCTAGCGGGAGCAATGAGCAGTTCTTC
.	TRBV11-2	16	.	TRBJ2-5	CASSSSLGRMGLMEYF	TGTGCCAGCAGCTCCAGCCTGGGACGGATGGGACTTATGGAGTACTTC
.	TRBV12-3/TRBV12-4	14	.	TRBJ1-1	CASRLGTFDTEAFF	TGTGCCAGCAGGCTTGGCACTTTTGACACTGAAGCTTTCTTT
.	TRBV28	15	many	TRBJ2-1	CASSSGQDPYNEQFF	TGTGCCAGCAGTTCGGGGCAGGACCCCTACAATGAGCAGTTCTTC
TRBD1	TRBV2	15	many	TRBJ2-2	CASSEGQVVTGELFF	TGTGCCAGCAGTGAGGGACAGGTAGTCACCGGGGAGCTGTTTTTT
.	TRBV15	16	few	TRBJ2-7	CATSRDRLASTYEQYF	TGTGCCACCAGCAGAGATAGGCTAGCCTCAACCTACGAGCAGTACTTC
TRBD2	TRBV30	15	few	TRBJ2-1	CAWSAPGTIYNEQFF	TGTGCCTGGAGTGCCCCAGGGACTATATACAATGAGCAGTTCTTC
.	TRBV28	14	many	TRBJ1-1	CASSLRRMNTEAFF	TGTGCCAGCAGTTTGAGGCGGATGAACACTGAAGCTTTCTTT
.	TRBV19	14	.	TRBJ1-1	CASSIVARGTEAFF	TGTGCCAGTAGTATAGTGGCCCGGGGAACTGAAGCTTTCTTT
.	TRBV12-3/TRBV12-4	14	few	TRBJ2-7	CASSLGQELYEQYF	TGTGCCAGCAGTTTAGGGCAGGAACTCTACGAGCAGTACTTC
.	TRBV27	15	few	TRBJ2-7	CASSSLPPSLYEQYF	TGTGCCAGCAGTTCGTTGCCCCCTTCTCTTTACGAGCAGTACTTC
TRBD1	TRBV15	16	.	TRBJ2-2	CATSRGRGPNTGELFF	TGTGCCACCAGCAGAGGCAGGGGGCCTAACACCGGGGAGCTGTTTTTT
.	TRBV11-2	12	few	TRBJ2-7	CASSLEGQLQYF	TGTGCCAGCAGCTTGGAAGGACAGCTACAGTACTTC
TRBD1	TRBV27	15	.	TRBJ1-4	CASSLWGTGVEKLFF	TGTGCCAGCAGTTTATGGGGGACAGGGGTTGAAAAACTGTTTTTT
.	TRBV7-9	13	.	TRBJ2-7	CASSFVPYYEQYF	TGTGCCAGCAGCTTTGTGCCTTACTACGAGCAGTACTTC
.	TRBV20-1	13	.	TRBJ1-3	CSARKAGGNTIYF	TGCAGTGCTAGGAAGGCTGGAGGAAACACCATATATTTT
.	TRBV7-3	18	few	TRBJ2-6	CASSPQGSEGSGANVLTF	TGTGCCAGCAGCCCTCAGGGGAGTGAGGGCTCTGGGGCCAACGTCCTGACTTTC
.	TRBV20-1	17	few	TRBJ1-5	CSARGGSNPGPNQPQHF	TGCAGTGCTAGAGGGGGCAGCAACCCCGGTCCCAATCAGCCCCAGCATTTT
.	TRBV11-2	14	many	TRBJ2-1	CASSLTANSNEQFF	TGTGCCAGCAGCCTGACGGCGAACTCCAATGAGCAGTTCTTC
.	TRBV10-3	14	few	TRBJ2-7	CAIRDGTGTYEQYF	TGTGCCATCAGGGACGGGACCGGTACCTACGAGCAGTACTTC
.	TRBV2	12	few	TRBJ1-2	CATHIQDYGYTF	TGTGCCACCCATATACAAGACTATGGCTACACCTTC
.	TRBV5-1	14	many	TRBJ1-1	CASSADGENTEAFF	TGCGCCAGCAGCGCAGATGGGGAGAACACTGAAGCTTTCTTT
.	TRBV3-1	14	few	TRBJ2-4	CASSNGLPKNIQYF	TGTGCCAGCAGTAATGGGCTGCCAAAAAACATTCAGTACTTC
.	TRBV5-1	14	.	TRBJ1-1	CASSLAGSSTEAFF	TGCGCCAGCAGCTTGGCCGGGTCTAGCACTGAAGCTTTCTTT
.	TRBV6-6	20	.	TRBJ1-5	CASSYSYQALTLTSNQPQHF	TGTGCCAGCAGTTACTCGTACCAGGCCCTGACACTAACTAGCAATCAGCCCCAGCATTTT
.	TRBV7-6	14	many	TRBJ1-1	CASSLAGRGTEAFF	TGTGCCAGCAGCTTAGCGGGGAGGGGGACTGAAGCTTTCTTT
.	TRBV7-8	13	few	TRBJ1-2	CASSLGSSYGYTF	TGTGCCAGCAGCTTAGGGTCAAGCTATGGCTACACCTTC
TRBD1	TRBV11-1	19	many	TRBJ2-3	CASSLRPPGTGVWTDTQYF	TGTGCCAGCAGCTTACGACCCCCCGGGACAGGGGTATGGACAGATACGCAGTATTTT
.	TRBV9	15	many	TRBJ1-1	CASSVWEGGNTEAFF	TGTGCCAGCAGCGTATGGGAAGGAGGGAACACTGAAGCTTTCTTT
TRBD1	TRBV5-1	14	few	TRBJ1-4	CASSSSGTVEKLFF	TGCGCCAGCAGCTCAAGCGGGACAGTTGAAAAACTGTTTTTT